This TCR beta chain was found in a study of T cells in Graves' hyperthyroidism and ophthalmopathy. The study's findings and limits: Blood held most thyroid clonotypes expanded above 0.001 frequency.

Researchers amplified the TCR beta CDR3 regions from RNA transcripts. First-round RT-PCR with HTBI primers amplified the TCR CDR3 region. TCRdb reprocessed the multiplex PCR reads with MiXCR, giving one entry per CDR3 protein. The table lists roughly 710,000 distinct CDR3 sequences, 30% to 40% of them singletons, with 30% to 40% in the top ten. Based on clinical symptoms, serum thyroxine and TRAb, thyroid ultrasound and orbital computed tomography, diagnoses were reached. Each 10 ml fresh peripheral blood draw supplied the PBMCs. This clonotype came up a few times. Antigen: not known. There are 13 residues in the CDR3. CDR1 is LGHNA, CDR2 YSLEER, per germline. V lost 3 bases, J lost 1 base, and 6 bases lay in between.

This clonotype was sampled from a woman in her thirties or forties with Graves' hyperthyroidism. Sequencing used blood. This sequence joins TRBV4-3 and TRBJ1-2; D gene uncertain. CDR3 coding DNA: TGCGCCAGCAGCCAGGTCTATAACTATGGCTACACCTTC. It encodes CASSQVYNYGYTF.